This entry features one TCR beta chain sequence. There is no known antigen for this receptor. Base qualities are missing; no much larger clone stands one base away. Ophthalmopathy patients had moderately to severely active disease, Clinical Activity Score of at least 3, NOSPECS grade of at least 4, and duration under 3 months. Any patient with an uncontrolled infection, another autoimmune disease, pregnancy or lactation was excluded. Diagnoses were established on the basis of clinical symptoms, serum thyroxine and TRAb, thyroid ultrasound, and orbital computed tomography. Ficoll-Paque density gradient centrifugation was used to isolate PBMCs from about 9 ml of fresh peripheral blood. Total RNA was extracted using Trizol reagent, and RNA quality was assessed on an Agilent 2100 Bioanalyzer. The TCR beta CDR3 regions were amplified from RNA transcripts. The TCR CDR3 was subjected to a first round of RT-PCR using the HTBI primer set and the Qiagen OneStep RT-PCR kit. The libraries were constructed in a second round of multiplex PCR and then size-selected and purified. Libraries were sequenced paired-end with 100 bp reads on an Illumina HiSeq2000. For the original study's pipeline: SOAPnuke was used to process the raw data, removing reads that contained adapters or uncalled bases, had a mean Phred below 15, or lacked an exact match to the constant primer or identifier. High-quality paired reads were merged with COPE v1.2.5, and unique nucleotide sequences were defined as clonotypes. MiTCR v1.1 was used to align the clonotypes against IMGT TRBV, TRBD and TRBJ reference segments. The analysis was restricted to V-J combinations with a frequency above 0.0001, which together covered around 99% of the repertoires. A TCS score was defined as the ratio between F50 (clonal expansion) and ExV (chaos), using BLOSUM62-based TCRdist between CDR3 peptides within each V-J. Welch's t-statistics and random forest reduced approximately 520 V-J features to roughly 13, which were used in a naive Bayes classifier (R e1071). The raw public data were reprocessed by TCRdb itself: fastp quality trimming at Q25, MiXCR clonotype calling, in-frame beta chains only. All rows with the same CDR3 protein become a single entry with the most common DNA and genes. TCRdb assigned the V and J calls; the authors' analysis was not used. The sample table contains about 400,000 distinct CDR3 sequences; only one count was recorded for over 12% of them. The ten largest account for 25% to 30% of the sample.

These data come from a study of T cells in Graves' hyperthyroidism and ophthalmopathy (dated by TCRdb to about 2019). A note on the overall study: Peripheral blood samples were taken at the time of initial diagnosis, prior to any treatment. To identify TCR V-J signatures that set the groups apart, the researchers used a discovery cohort of 90 to 100 patients, made up of roughly 40 with Graves' ophthalmopathy and 57 with stable Graves' hyperthyroidism. Whether ophthalmopathy could be predicted prospectively was tested in an independent validation cohort made up of 18 hyperthyroidism patients plus 17 patients who later progressed to ophthalmopathy. For training and testing, the roughly 100 patients in the discovery cohort were randomly divided in a 7:3 ratio. The study also compared thyroid tissue and blood T-cell repertoires from more than 5 Graves' hyperthyroidism patients. After sampling, hyperthyroidism patients received methimazole starting at 30 mg daily, and ophthalmopathy patients received high-dose intravenous methylprednisolone. The paper reports TCR Vbeta CDR3 sequencing of more than 120 peripheral blood samples: approximately 41 ophthalmopathy, fewer than 85 hyperthyroidism and approximately 17 progressor patients. Overall study results and their limits: In validation, the model predicted progression to ophthalmopathy with just under 71% sensitivity and less than 75% specificity, a median of about 6.7 months before onset. No statistical method was used to fix the sample size in advance, and group allocation was not hidden from the investigators. A 13 V-J signature model separated ophthalmopathy from stable hyperthyroidism, with nearly 90% sensitivity and 81.08% specificity in cross-validation and 80%/75% in testing. Blood samples also contained most of the expanded thyroid clonotypes (frequency above 0.001), which suggests that blood repertoires may reflect thyroid immune responses.

The CDR3, from cysteine to phenylalanine, totals 15 residues. Only the CDR3 portion is preserved as DNA: 45 bases, with reading frame beginning at the first base. V is reduced by 0 bases and J by 8 bases, leaving a spacing of 16 bases between them. Based on the germline V gene (reference sequence), the CDR1 and CDR2 sequences are MNHEY and SMNVEV. The sequenced sample consisted of blood. This TCR was recovered from a man between 50 and 59 years old with Graves' ophthalmopathy. Recombination linked TRBV27 to TRBJ1-2, with no reliable assignment of the D segment. The CDR3 protein is CASSLSTHGVEGYTF. The DNA sequence is as follows: TGTGCCAGCAGTTTATCCACACACGGGGTTGAAGGCTACACCTTC.